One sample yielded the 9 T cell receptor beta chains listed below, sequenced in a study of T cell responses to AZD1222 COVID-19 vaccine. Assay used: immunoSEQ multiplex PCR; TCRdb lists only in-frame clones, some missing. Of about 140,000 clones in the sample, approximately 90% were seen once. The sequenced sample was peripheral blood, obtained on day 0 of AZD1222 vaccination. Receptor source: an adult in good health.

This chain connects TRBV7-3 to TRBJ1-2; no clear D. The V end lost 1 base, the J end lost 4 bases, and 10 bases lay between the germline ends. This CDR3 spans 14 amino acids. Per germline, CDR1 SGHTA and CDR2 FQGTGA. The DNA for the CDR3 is TGTGCCAGCAGCTTAAGTGAGGAAGGCTATGGCTACACCTTC. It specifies CASSLSEEGYGYTF.

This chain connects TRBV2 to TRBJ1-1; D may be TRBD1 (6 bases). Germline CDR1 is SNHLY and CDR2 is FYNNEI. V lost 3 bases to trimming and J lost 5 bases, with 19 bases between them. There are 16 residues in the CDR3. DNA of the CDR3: TGTGCCAGCAGTGAGGGGGCCGGCTCAATAGTGACTGAAGCTTTCTTT. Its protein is CASSEGAGSIVTEAFF.

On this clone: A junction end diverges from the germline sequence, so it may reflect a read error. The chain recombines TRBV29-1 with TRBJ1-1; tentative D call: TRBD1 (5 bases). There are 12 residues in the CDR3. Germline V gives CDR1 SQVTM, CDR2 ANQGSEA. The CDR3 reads CSVDHYLRQSLF. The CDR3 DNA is TGCAGCGTTGACCATTACCTTCGACAGTCCCTCTTT.

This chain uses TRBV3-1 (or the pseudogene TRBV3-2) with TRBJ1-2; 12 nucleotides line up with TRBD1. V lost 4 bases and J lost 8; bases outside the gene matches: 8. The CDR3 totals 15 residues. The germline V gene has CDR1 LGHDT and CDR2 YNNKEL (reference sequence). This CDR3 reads CASSPRGTGGSGYTF. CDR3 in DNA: TGTGCCAGCAGCCCCCGAGGGACAGGGGGCAGCGGCTACACCTTC.

CDR3 loop: CASSLGDEGPQNTEAFF. As DNA, the CDR3 is TGTGCCAGCAGCTTAGGGGATGAGGGGCCGCAGAACACTGAAGCTTTCTTT. The V gene is TRBV7-9, the J gene TRBJ1-1; perhaps TRBD1 as D (5 bases). The CDR3 consists of 17 residues. CDR1 and CDR2 from the germline V gene are SEHNR and FQNEAQ (reference sequence). V was clipped by 1 base and J by 1 base, with 16 bases between them.

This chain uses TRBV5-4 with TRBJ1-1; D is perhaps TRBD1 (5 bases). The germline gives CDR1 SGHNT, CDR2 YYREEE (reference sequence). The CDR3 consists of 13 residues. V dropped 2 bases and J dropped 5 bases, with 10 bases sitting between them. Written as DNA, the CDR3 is TGTGCCAGCAGCTTATCAGGGTGGACTGAAGCTTTCTTT. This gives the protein CASSLSGWTEAFF.

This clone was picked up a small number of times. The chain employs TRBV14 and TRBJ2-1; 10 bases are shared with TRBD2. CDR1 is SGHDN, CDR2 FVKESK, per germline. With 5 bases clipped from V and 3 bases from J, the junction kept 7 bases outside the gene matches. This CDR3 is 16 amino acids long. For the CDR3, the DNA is TGTGCCAGCAGCACCCTAGCGGGAGATAGCTACAATGAGCAGTTCTTC. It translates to CASSTLAGDSYNEQFF.

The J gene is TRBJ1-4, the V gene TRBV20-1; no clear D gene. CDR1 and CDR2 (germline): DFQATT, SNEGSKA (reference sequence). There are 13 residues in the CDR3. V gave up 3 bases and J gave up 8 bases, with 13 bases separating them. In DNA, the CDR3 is TGCAGTGCTAGTGCTCCTGGGGAGGAAAAACTGTTTTTT. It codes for CSASAPGEEKLFF.

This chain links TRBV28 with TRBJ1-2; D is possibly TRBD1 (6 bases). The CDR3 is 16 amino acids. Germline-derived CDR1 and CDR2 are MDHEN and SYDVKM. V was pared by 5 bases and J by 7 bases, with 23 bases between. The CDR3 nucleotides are TGTGCCAGCAGTCGACCCTCGGACAGTTATTACGGTGGCTACACCTTC. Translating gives CASSRPSDSYYGGYTF.